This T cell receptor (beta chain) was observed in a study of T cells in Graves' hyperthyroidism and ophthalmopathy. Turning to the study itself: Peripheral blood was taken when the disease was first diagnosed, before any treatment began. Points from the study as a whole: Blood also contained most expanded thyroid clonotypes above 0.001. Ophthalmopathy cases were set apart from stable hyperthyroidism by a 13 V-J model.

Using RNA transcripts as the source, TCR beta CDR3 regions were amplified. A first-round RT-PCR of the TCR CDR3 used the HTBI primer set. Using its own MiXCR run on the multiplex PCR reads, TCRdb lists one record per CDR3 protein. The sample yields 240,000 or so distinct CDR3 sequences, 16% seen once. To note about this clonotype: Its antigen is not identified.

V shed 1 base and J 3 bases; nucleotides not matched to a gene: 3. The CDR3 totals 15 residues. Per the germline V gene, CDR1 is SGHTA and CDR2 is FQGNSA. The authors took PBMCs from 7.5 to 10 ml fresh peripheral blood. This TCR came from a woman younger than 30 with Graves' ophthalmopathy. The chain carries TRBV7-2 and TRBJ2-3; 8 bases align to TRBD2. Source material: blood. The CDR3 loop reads CASSLEAGVTDTQYF. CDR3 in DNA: TGTGCCAGCAGCTTAGAAGCGGGGGTGACAGATACGCAGTATTTT.